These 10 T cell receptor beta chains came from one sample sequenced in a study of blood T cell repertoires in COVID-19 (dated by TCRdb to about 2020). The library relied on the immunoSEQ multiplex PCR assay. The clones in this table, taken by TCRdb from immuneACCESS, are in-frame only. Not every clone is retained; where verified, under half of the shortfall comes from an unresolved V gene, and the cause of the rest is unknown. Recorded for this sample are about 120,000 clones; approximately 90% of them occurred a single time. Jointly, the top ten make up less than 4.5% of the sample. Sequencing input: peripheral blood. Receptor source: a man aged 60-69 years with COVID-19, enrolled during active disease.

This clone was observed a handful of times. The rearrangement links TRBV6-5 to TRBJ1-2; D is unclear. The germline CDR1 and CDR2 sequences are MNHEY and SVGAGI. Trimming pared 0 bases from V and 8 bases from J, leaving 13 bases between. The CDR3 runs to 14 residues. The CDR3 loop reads CASSYSIGESGYTF. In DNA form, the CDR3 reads TGTGCCAGCAGTTACTCGATTGGGGAGTCGGGCTACACCTTC.

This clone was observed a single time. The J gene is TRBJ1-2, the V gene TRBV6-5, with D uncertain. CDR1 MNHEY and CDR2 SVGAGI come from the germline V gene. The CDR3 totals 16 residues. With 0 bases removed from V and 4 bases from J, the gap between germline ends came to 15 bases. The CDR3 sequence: CASSYSPTEAVYGYTF. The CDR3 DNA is TGTGCCAGCAGTTACTCTCCTACCGAGGCGGTCTATGGCTACACCTTC.

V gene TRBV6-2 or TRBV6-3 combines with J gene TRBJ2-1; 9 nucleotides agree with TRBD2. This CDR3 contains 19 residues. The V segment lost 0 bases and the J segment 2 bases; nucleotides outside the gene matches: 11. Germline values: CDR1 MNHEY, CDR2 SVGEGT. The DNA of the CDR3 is TGTGCCAGCAGTTACTCGGAGACAAGTGGCGGGGGGGCCTACAATGAGCAGTTCTTC. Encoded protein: CASSYSETSGGGAYNEQFF.

The CDR3 nucleotides read TGTGCCAGCAGCTTAGTGGCCAGGGGAGCGCAAGAGACCCAGTACTTC. As protein: CASSLVARGAQETQYF. The chain carries TRBV11-2 and TRBJ2-5, with a possible D match to TRBD1 (6 bases). Germline-derived CDR1 and CDR2 are SGHAT and FQNNGV. This CDR3 has 16 residues. Trimming took 1 base from V and 2 from J, leaving 14 bases between them.

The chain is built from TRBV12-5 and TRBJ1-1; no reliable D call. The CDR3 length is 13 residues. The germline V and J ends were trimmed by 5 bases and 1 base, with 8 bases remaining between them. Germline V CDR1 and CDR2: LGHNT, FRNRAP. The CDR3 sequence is CASGTESNTEAFF. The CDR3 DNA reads TGTGCTAGTGGTACTGAATCGAACACTGAAGCTTTCTTT.

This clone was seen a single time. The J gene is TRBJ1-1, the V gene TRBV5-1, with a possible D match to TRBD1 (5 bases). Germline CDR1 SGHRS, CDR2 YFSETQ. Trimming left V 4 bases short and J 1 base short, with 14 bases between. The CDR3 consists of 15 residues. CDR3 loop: CASSPREGTNTEAFF. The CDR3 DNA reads TGCGCCAGCAGCCCCAGGGAAGGAACGAACACTGAAGCTTTCTTT.

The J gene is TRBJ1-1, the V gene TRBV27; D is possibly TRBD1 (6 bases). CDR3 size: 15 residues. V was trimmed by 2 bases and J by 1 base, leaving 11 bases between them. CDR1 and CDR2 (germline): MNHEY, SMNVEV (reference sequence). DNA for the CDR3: TGTGCCAGCAGTTTAGGTGCGACAGGGAACACTGAAGCTTTCTTT. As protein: CASSLGATGNTEAFF.

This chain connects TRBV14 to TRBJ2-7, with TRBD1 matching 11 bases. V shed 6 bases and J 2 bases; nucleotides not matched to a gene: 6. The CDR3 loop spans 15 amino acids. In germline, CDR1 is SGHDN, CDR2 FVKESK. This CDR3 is CASSARDRGTYEQYF. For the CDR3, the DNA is TGTGCCAGCAGTGCACGGGACAGGGGGACCTACGAGCAGTACTTC.

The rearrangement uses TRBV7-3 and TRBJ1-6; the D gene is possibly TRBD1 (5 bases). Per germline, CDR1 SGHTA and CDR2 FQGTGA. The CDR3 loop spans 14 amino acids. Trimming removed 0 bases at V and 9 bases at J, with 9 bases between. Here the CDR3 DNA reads TGTGCCAGCAGCTTAACGTCGGGGGGTTCACCCCTCCACTTT. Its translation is CASSLTSGGSPLHF. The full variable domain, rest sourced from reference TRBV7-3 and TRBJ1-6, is GAGVSQTPSNKVTEKGKYVELRCDPISGHTALYWYRQSLGQGPEFLIYFQGTGAADDSGLPNDRFFAVRPEGSVSTLKIQRTERGDSAVYLCASSLTSGGSPLHFGNGTRLTVT.

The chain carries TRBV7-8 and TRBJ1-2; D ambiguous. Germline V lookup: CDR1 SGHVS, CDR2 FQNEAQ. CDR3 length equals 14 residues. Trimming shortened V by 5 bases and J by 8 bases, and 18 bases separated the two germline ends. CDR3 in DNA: TGTGCCAGCAGCAACCCCCGGGGAGAGTGGGGCTACACCTTC. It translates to CASSNPRGEWGYTF. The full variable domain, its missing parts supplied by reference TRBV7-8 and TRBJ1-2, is GAGVSQSPRYKVAKRGQDVALRCDPISGHVSLFWYQQALGQGPEFLTYFQNEAQLDKSGLPSDRFFAERPEGSVSTLKIQRTQQEDSAVYLCASSNPRGEWGYTFGSGTRLTVV.